This TCR beta chain was captured in a study of blood T cell repertoires in COVID-19. Across the study: Acute and convalescent COVID-19 samples came from the United States, Italy and Spain. PBMCs, B-cell-depleted T cells, or T cells provided the cDNA or gDNA that made up the material.

Seattle's cohort entered during active infection and was followed longitudinally. The sample holds many counts of this clone. CDR1 and CDR2 from the germline V gene are LNHDA and SQIVND (reference sequence). This CDR3 comprises 14 residues. V lost 6 bases and J lost 0, with 11 bases in between. Authors' processing steps: Amplification of reference gene primers was used by the study to estimate nucleated cell counts. Clones were sequenced by immunoSEQ multiplex PCR, and TCRdb holds only the in-frame ones, with some missing. The D gene and trimming were derived from the DNA, and the V and J assignments and clone size from that table. This table has over 150,000 clones, about 85% appearing once.

The clonotype was recovered from a woman in her sixties with COVID-19, enrolled during active disease. The sequenced sample consisted of peripheral blood. V gene TRBV19 combines with J gene TRBJ1-1; D perhaps matches TRBD1 (6 bases). The chain's CDR3 is CASREQGLNTEAFF. The CDR3 DNA reads as TGTGCCAGTAGGGAACAGGGCCTGAACACTGAAGCTTTCTTT.